The 20 T cell receptor beta chains below were found in one sample sequenced in a study of T cells in Graves' hyperthyroidism and ophthalmopathy. Researchers amplified the TCR beta CDR3 regions from RNA transcripts. Carried out on the TCR CDR3, a first-round RT-PCR used the HTBI primer set. TCRdb fed the multiplex PCR reads into MiXCR, producing one record per CDR3 protein. The table shows fewer than 450,000 distinct CDR3 sequences, with 15% to 20% occurring only once. Sample: blood. The receptors here all came from a woman aged 25 to 39 with Graves' hyperthyroidism that later progressed to Graves' ophthalmopathy.

In this sample, this clonotype turned up many times. This rearrangement joins TRBV9 to TRBJ2-3, with unresolved D. Germline lookup yields CDR1 SGDLS and CDR2 YYNGEE. The CDR3 has 15 amino acids. Deletions cut 0 bases from V and 0 bases from J, with 8 bases between. This CDR3 reads CASSVEARSTDTQYF. Here the CDR3 DNA reads TGTGCCAGCAGCGTAGAGGCCCGTAGCACAGATACGCAGTATTTT. Using reference TRBV9 and TRBJ2-3 for the parts outside the CDR3, the full variable domain is DSGVTQTPKHLITATGQRVTLRCSPRSGDLSVYWYQQSLDQGLQFLIQYYNGEERAKGNILERFSAQQFPDLHSELNLSSLELGDSALYFCASSVEARSTDTQYFGPGTRLTVL.

The sample holds many counts of this clonotype. The chain combines TRBV20-1 with TRBJ1-5; no definite D call. V shed 3 bases and J shed 2 bases, with 11 bases lying between them. Germline V CDR1 and CDR2: DFQATT, SNEGSKA (reference sequence). This CDR3 is 14 amino acids long. In DNA form, the CDR3 reads TGCAGTGCTAGGGAGAGGGAGGGCAATCAGCCCCAGCATTTT. This encodes CSAREREGNQPQHF.

This clonotype was recorded many times. V and J are TRBV20-1 and TRBJ1-1; 7 nucleotides agree with TRBD1. CDR1 DFQATT and CDR2 SNEGSKA come from the germline V gene (reference sequence). This CDR3 has 13 amino acids. V trimming: 6 bases; J trimming: 6 bases; junction bases outside the gene matches: 10. DNA for the CDR3: TGCAGTGCCCCGACAGGGCTGAGGGCTGAAGCTTTCTTT. Encoded protein: CSAPTGLRAEAFF.

This chain links TRBV28 with TRBJ2-1; possible D gene TRBD1, 5 bases. Looked up from germline, CDR1 is MDHEN and CDR2 is SYDVKM. This CDR3 is 15 amino acids long. V was cut by 5 bases and J by 0 bases, with 11 bases left in between. CDR3 region: CASSRGSPSYNEQFF. The CDR3 DNA follows: TGTGCCAGCAGTAGGGGATCCCCCTCCTACAATGAGCAGTTCTTC.

This clonotype was found a few times. J is TRBJ2-7 and V is TRBV28, with a possible D match to TRBD1 (5 bases). V was cut by 1 base and J by 4 bases, with 11 bases left in between. Germline V lookup: CDR1 MDHEN, CDR2 SYDVKM. The CDR3 runs to 14 residues. Here the CDR3 reads CASSLLGVQYEQYF. CDR3 nucleotides: TGTGCCAGCAGTTTATTAGGGGTTCAGTACGAGCAGTACTTC.

This clonotype was seen many times. This sequence joins TRBV7-8 and TRBJ2-1, with D perhaps being TRBD1 or TRBD2 (7 bases each). This CDR3 comprises 16 residues. CDR1 and CDR2 from the germline V gene are SGHVS and FQNEAQ. V was pared by 3 bases and J by 8 bases, with 20 bases between. In DNA form, the CDR3 reads TGTGCCAGCAGCTTGGCAAGGGGGCGCGGGGGCTATGAGCAGTTCTTC. Translating gives CASSLARGRGGYEQFF. The full variable domain, rest sourced from reference TRBV7-8 and TRBJ2-1, is GAGVSQSPRYKVAKRGQDVALRCDPISGHVSLFWYQQALGQGPEFLTYFQNEAQLDKSGLPSDRFFAERPEGSVSTLKIQRTQQEDSAVYLCASSLARGRGGYEQFFGPGTRLTVL.

The genes are TRBV5-1 and TRBJ1-6; no firm D call. Germline V gene data show CDR1 as SGHRS and CDR2 as YFSETQ. The CDR3 is 14 amino acids. Trimming left V 0 bases short and J 10 bases short, with 11 bases between. CDR3 sequence (DNA): TGCGCCAGCAGCTTGGATTCTCACGGGTCACCCCTCCACTTT. Its translation is CASSLDSHGSPLHF.

This clonotype was detected many times. The chain combines TRBV2 with TRBJ1-2; D gene uncertain. CDR3 length equals 12 residues. The germline V and J ends were trimmed by 4 bases and 3 bases, with 6 bases remaining between them. The germline V gene has CDR1 SNHLY and CDR2 FYNNEI. DNA of the CDR3: TGTGCCAGCAGTGTCCGGGACTATGGCTACACCTTC. Translated, it gives CASSVRDYGYTF.

This clonotype was picked up many times. This chain links TRBV6-1 with TRBJ1-2; maybe TRBD1 (5 bases). CDR1 is MNHNS and CDR2 is SASEGT in the germline V gene. The CDR3 length is 15 residues. Trimming shortened V by 6 bases and J by 3 bases, and 17 bases separated the two germline ends. The CDR3 sequence is CASSYYVGDHYGYTF. Written as DNA, the CDR3 is TGTGCCAGCAGCTACTACGTTGGGGACCACTATGGCTACACCTTC.

This clonotype was observed a handful of times. The genes are TRBV20-1 and TRBJ1-5; 7 bases agree with TRBD1. V trimming: 3 bases; J trimming: 7 bases; junction bases outside the gene matches: 6. CDR1 DFQATT and CDR2 SNEGSKA come from the germline V gene (reference sequence). CDR3 length equals 13 residues. CDR3 loop: CSARTGLEQPQHF. The CDR3, as DNA: TGCAGTGCTAGGACAGGGTTGGAACAGCCCCAGCATTTT.

The sample holds many counts of this clonotype. This sequence joins TRBV6-1 and TRBJ1-4; D not resolved. V lost 5 bases and J 7 bases, leaving 26 bases between the germline ends. Per the germline V gene, CDR1 is MNHNS and CDR2 is SASEGT. The CDR3 is 18 amino acids. Here the CDR3 DNA reads TGTGCCAGCAGTCGTAAACCCATGACTCGAGGGCTTGCTGAAAAACTGTTTTTT. Translation gives CASSRKPMTRGLAEKLFF.

The sample holds many counts of this clonotype. The chain carries TRBV30 and TRBJ2-5; 7 bases match TRBD2. Germline loops: CDR1 GTSNPN, CDR2 SVGIG (reference sequence). V was pared by 1 base and J by 1 base, with 6 bases of the junction left unmatched. CDR3 length: 15 residues. The CDR3 bases are TGTGCCTGGAGTGGTCCGCCGGGGGGCCAAGAGACCCAGTACTTC. Amino acid sequence: CAWSGPPGGQETQYF. Looking up the rest from reference TRBV30 and TRBJ2-5 gives the full variable domain: SQTIHQWPATLVQPVGSPLSLECTVEGTSNPNLYWYRQAAGRGLQLLFYSVGIGQISSEVPQNLSASRPQDRQFILSSKKLLLSDSGFYLCAWSGPPGGQETQYFGPGTRLLVL.

Many counts were recorded for this clonotype. The chain employs TRBV28 and TRBJ1-3; D not certain. V was cut by 6 bases and J by 3 bases, with 6 bases left in between. Germline assignment: CDR1 MDHEN and CDR2 SYDVKM. CDR3 length: 12 residues. DNA of the CDR3: TGTGCCAGCAGCACTAATGGAAACACCATATATTTT. This sequence encodes CASSTNGNTIYF.

This clonotype came up a few times. The J gene is TRBJ2-1, the V gene TRBV4-1; tentative D call: TRBD1 (5 bases). Germline V gene lookup returns CDR1 MGHRA and CDR2 YSYEKL. V was cut by 0 bases and J by 0 bases, with 15 bases left in between. The CDR3 has 18 residues. CDR3 nucleotide sequence: TGCGCCAGCAGCCAAGATCTCAGGGATCTAGGCTCCTACAATGAGCAGTTCTTC. Its translation: CASSQDLRDLGSYNEQFF.

This clonotype was observed many times. The V call is TRBV11-2, the J call TRBJ2-7; 9 positions match TRBD2. V was pared by 7 bases and J by 2 bases, with 9 bases of the junction left unmatched. The length of the CDR3 is 15 residues. Germline V gene lookup returns CDR1 SGHAT and CDR2 FQNNGV. The CDR3 DNA sequence: TGTGCCAGCACCGGGCTAGCGGGGTCGGCCTACGAGCAGTACTTC. Protein: CASTGLAGSAYEQYF.

About this clonotype: A clone one base away is much larger, so this may be a read error. The chain carries TRBV18 and TRBJ1-2; 8 bases match TRBD1. Germline V gene sequence: CDR1 KGHSH, CDR2 LQKENI. The CDR3 has 14 amino acids. Here the CDR3 reads CASSPGQGVDGFTF. Here the CDR3 DNA reads TGTGCCAGCTCACCCGGACAGGGTGTGGATGGCTTCACCTTC.

Only a few counts were recorded for this clonotype. A read error may account for a junction end that differs from germline. The V gene is TRBV29-1, the J gene TRBJ2-3; 7 bases align to TRBD1. The CDR3 is made up of 14 amino acids. Germline CDR1 reads SQVTM; CDR2 reads ANQGSEA. The CDR3 region has the DNA TGCAGCGTTAGACAGGGTGTACGCACAGATGCGCAGTATTTT. Residues: CSVRQGVRTDAQYF.

Ten or more counts support this clonotype. This chain links TRBV6-2 or TRBV6-3 with TRBJ1-5; no firm D call. The CDR3 consists of 12 residues. CDR1 is MNHEY and CDR2 is SVGEGT in the germline V gene. Trimming stripped 7 bases from V and 5 bases from J, with 9 bases between. The CDR3 DNA sequence: TGTGCCAGCAATCTGAGCTATCAGCCCCAGCATTTT. Its translation is CASNLSYQPQHF.

This clonotype has a handful of counts. The chain is built from TRBV4-2 and TRBJ2-1, with TRBD1 matching 9 bases. The germline CDR1 and CDR2 sequences are LGHNA and YNFKEQ. V was clipped by 4 bases and J by 8 bases; unmatched bases: 6. The CDR3 consists of 14 residues. The CDR3 DNA reads as TGTGCCAGCAGCCCGTGGACAGGGGCCTATGAGCAGTTCTTC. It encodes CASSPWTGAYEQFF.

This clonotype was observed many times. V gene TRBV5-6 combines with J gene TRBJ2-4; D is possibly TRBD1 (5 bases). The CDR3 is 15 residues long. The V gene lost 4 bases and the J gene lost 1 base, with 12 bases spanning the gap. Per the germline V gene, CDR1 is SGHDT and CDR2 is YYEEEE. The CDR3 reads CASSQGSVAKNIQYF. The DNA for the CDR3 is TGTGCCAGCAGCCAGGGAAGTGTGGCCAAAAACATTCAGTACTTC.